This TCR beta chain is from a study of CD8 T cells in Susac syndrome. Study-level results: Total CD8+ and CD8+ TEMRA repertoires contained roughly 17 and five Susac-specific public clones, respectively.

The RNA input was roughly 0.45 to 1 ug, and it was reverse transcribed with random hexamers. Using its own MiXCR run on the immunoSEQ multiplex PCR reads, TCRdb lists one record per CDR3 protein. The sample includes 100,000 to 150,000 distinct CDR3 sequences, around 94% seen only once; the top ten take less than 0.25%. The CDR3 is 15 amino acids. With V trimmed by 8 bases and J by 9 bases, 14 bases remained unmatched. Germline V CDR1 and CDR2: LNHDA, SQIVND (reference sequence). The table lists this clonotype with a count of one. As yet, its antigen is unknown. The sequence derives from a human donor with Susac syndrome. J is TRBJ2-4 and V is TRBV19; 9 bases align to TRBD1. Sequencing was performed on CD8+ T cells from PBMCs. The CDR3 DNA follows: TGTGCCAGTGCTCCCGGGACAGGGCTTTATGGCATTCAGTACTTC. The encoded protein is CASAPGTGLYGIQYF.